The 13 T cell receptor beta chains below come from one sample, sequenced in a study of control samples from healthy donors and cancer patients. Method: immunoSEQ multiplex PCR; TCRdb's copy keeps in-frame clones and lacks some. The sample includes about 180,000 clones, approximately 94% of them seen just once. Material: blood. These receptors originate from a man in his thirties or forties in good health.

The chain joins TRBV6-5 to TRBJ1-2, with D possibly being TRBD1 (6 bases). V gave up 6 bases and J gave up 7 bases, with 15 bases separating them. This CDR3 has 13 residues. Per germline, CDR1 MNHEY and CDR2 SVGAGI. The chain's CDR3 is CASSLNRASGYTF. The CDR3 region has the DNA TGTGCCAGCAGCCTCAACAGGGCCTCTGGCTACACCTTC.

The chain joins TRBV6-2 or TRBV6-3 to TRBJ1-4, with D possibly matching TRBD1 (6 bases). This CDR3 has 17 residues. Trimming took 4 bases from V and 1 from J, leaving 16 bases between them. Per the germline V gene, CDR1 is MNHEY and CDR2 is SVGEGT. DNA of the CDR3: TGTGCCAGCAGTTCCCTCCGGGGGGCAGGAACTAATGAAAAACTGTTTTTT. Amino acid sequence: CASSSLRGAGTNEKLFF.

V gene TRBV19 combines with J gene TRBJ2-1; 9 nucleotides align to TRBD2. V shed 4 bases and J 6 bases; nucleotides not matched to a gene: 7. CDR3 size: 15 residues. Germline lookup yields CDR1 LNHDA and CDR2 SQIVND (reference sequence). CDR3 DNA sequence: TGTGCCAGTAGTAGTCCCAGCGGGGGGCGCAATGAGCAGTTCTTC. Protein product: CASSSPSGGRNEQFF. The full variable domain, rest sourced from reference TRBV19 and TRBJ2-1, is DGGITQSPKYLFRKEGQNVTLSCEQNLNHDAMYWYRQDPGQGLRLIYYSQIVNDFQKGDIAEGYSVSREKKESFPLTVTSAQKNPTAFYLCASSSPSGGRNEQFFGPGTRLTVL.

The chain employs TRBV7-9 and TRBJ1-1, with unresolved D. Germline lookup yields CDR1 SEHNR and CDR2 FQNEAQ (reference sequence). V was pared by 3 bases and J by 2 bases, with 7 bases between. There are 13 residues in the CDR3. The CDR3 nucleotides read TGTGCCAGCAGCTTGATGAGTAACACTGAAGCTTTCTTT. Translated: CASSLMSNTEAFF.

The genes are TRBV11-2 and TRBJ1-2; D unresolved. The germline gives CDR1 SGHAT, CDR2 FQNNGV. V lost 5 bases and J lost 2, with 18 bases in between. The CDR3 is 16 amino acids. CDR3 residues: CASSRTDQYDNYGYTF. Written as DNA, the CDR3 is TGTGCCAGCAGCCGGACCGACCAGTATGACAACTATGGCTACACCTTC.

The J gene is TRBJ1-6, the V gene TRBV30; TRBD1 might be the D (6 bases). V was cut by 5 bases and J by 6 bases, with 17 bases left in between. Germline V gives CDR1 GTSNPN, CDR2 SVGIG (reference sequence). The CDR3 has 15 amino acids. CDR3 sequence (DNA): TGTGCCTGGTCTGGACAGAACACCCTTAATTCACCCCTCCACTTT. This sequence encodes CAWSGQNTLNSPLHF. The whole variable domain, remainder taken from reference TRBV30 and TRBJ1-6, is SQTIHQWPATLVQPVGSPLSLECTVEGTSNPNLYWYRQAAGRGLQLLFYSVGIGQISSEVPQNLSASRPQDRQFILSSKKLLLSDSGFYLCAWSGQNTLNSPLHFGNGTRLTVT.

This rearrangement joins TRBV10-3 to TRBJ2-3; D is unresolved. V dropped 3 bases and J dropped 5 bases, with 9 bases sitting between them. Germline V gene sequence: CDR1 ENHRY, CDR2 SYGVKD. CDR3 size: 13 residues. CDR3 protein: CAISDSPRDTQYF. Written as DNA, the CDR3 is TGTGCCATCAGTGATTCACCCCGAGATACGCAGTATTTT.

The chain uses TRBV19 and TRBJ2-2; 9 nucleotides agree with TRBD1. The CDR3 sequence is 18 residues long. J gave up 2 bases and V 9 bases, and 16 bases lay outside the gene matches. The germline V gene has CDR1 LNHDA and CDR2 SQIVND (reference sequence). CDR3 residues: CASKRGQGLMENTGELFF. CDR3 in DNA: TGTGCCAGCAAACGTGGACAGGGGTTGATGGAAAACACCGGGGAGCTGTTTTTT.

The CDR3 sequence: CASGLAGLGYYEQYF. The CDR3 DNA is TGTGCTAGTGGTCTGGCGGGGCTAGGGTACTACGAGCAGTACTTC. The chain combines TRBV12-5 with TRBJ2-7, with D perhaps matching TRBD2 (6 bases). The germline CDR1 and CDR2 sequences are LGHNT and FRNRAP. The CDR3 has 15 amino acids. V was shortened by 5 bases and J by 3 bases, with 17 bases between the two germline ends.

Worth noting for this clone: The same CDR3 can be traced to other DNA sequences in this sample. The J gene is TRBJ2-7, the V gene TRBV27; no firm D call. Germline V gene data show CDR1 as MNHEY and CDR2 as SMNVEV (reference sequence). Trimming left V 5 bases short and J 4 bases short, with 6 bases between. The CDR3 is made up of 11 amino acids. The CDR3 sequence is CASSNGYEQYF. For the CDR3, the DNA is TGTGCCAGCAGTAACGGGTACGAGCAGTACTTC.

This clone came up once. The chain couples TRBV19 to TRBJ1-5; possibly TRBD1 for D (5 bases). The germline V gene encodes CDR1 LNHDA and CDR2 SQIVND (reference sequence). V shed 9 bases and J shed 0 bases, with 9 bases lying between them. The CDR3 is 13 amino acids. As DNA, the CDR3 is TGTGCCAGCAGGGATTATAGCAATCAGCCCCAGCATTTT. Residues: CASRDYSNQPQHF.

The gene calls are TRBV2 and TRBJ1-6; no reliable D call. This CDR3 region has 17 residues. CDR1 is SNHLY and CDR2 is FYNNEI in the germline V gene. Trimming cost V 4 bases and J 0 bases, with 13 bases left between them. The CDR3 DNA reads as TGTGCCAGCAGTGCCCGTCAAGCTAGCTCCTATAATTCACCCCTCCACTTT. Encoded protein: CASSARQASSYNSPLHF.

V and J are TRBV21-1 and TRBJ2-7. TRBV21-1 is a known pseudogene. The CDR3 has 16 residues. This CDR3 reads CASSKALLARGYEQYF. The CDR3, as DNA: TGTGCCAGCAGCAAAGCGCTGTTAGCGAGGGGCTACGAGCAGTACTTC.